The text below deals with one T cell receptor (beta chain). Antigen specificity is unknown. The sample belongs to a study of T cell repertoires in cytomegalovirus infection. Study overall: Peptides in the study included HLA-C-restricted and HLA-B-restricted CMV epitopes. Indications came from public TCR beta signatures; they pointed to CMV infection and to a matching HLA type.

The ends lost 0 bases at V and 5 bases at J; junction bases unmatched: 6. The CDR3 is made up of 15 amino acids. CDR1 is DFQATT, CDR2 SNEGSKA, per germline (reference sequence). TCRdb processed the reads anew with MiXCR; each CDR3 protein has one entry. The sample lists 830,000 or so distinct CDR3 sequences; approximately 29% were seen once. The study, taken as a whole, reports: CMV-specific HLA-C-restricted TCR beta clonotypes dominated the ex vivo response.

The clonotype originates from a human donor in good health (CMV status not recorded). Some clones in this sample may be carry-over from other donors' samples. The sequencing here drew on cultured CD8+ T cells from PBMCs, taken from culture after CMV antigen stimulation. The V and J genes are TRBV20-1 and TRBJ2-1; 8 bases are a match to TRBD2. The CDR3 bases are TGCAGTGCTAGAGATATAGCGGGGAATAACAATGAGCAGTTCTTC. Translation gives CSARDIAGNNNEQFF.